The TCR beta chain described here comes from a study of regulatory T cells in long-lasting Graves disease. To make TCR beta libraries, researchers used iRepertoire HTBI primers and Arm-PCR of CDR3 regions. TCRdb ran MiXCR on the multiplex PCR reads and lists one entry per CDR3 protein. The sample lists 500,000 to 700,000 distinct CDR3 sequences, roughly 15% occurring once. Ten or more counts support this clonotype. This sample's time point: newly diagnosed GD, antithyroid drugs for less than 3 months. With RNA extracted from PBMCs as input, the TCR library was made. This sample was also put to use in a study of T cells in Graves' hyperthyroidism and ophthalmopathy.

The sequence derives from a woman in her 30s with Graves disease. The material sequenced was peripheral blood mononuclear cells (PBMCs), taken at new diagnosis, from a patient treated with antithyroid drugs.

In DNA form, the CDR3 reads TGTGCCAGCAGTTTAGCAACGGGCTATGGCTACACCTTC. Translating gives CASSLATGYGYTF. This sequence joins TRBV12-3 or TRBV12-4 and TRBJ1-2; D uncertain. V lost 0 bases and J 4 bases, leaving 6 bases between the germline ends. This CDR3 spans 13 amino acids.